This is a list of T cell receptor beta chains from one sample in a study of early T cells in non-severe SARS-CoV-2 infection. TCRdb recomputed calls from the 5' RACE reads with MiXCR, one row per CDR3 protein. The sample consists of 30,000 to 35,000 distinct CDR3 sequences, around 6% of them appearing once. Sequencing was done on a sample of whole blood. The receptors were sampled from an adult who was a healthcare worker with PCR-confirmed SARS-CoV-2 infection or an uninfected control (not recorded which). The CDR3 runs from the conserved cysteine through the conserved F or W. The D gene is left open where the match is weak. A row's size may be missing; if present it is once, few, many or a size class.

J gene	clone size	D gene	V gene	CDR3 DNA	CDR3 protein
TRBJ2-1	many	NA	TRBV19	TGTGCCAGTAGTATAGGGAGTTCTGAGCAGTTCTTC	CASSIGSSEQFF
TRBJ1-5	many	NA	TRBV20-1	TGCAGTGCTAGTCAGAGCAATCAGCCCCAGCATTTT	CSASQSNQPQHF
TRBJ1-2	many	TRBD1	TRBV10-3	TGTGCCATCAGTGAGAGGACAGGAGACTATGGCTACACCTTC	CAISERTGDYGYTF
TRBJ1-3	many	TRBD1	TRBV28	TGTGCCAGCAGTCCCCCGGGACAGGGCTCTGGAAACACCATATATTTT	CASSPPGQGSGNTIYF
TRBJ1-5	many	TRBD1	TRBV27	TGTGCCAGCAGTCCCCGACAGGGCTCCCTAGGGCAGCCCCAGCATTTT	CASSPRQGSLGQPQHF
TRBJ1-1	few	TRBD1	TRBV7-3	TGTGCCAGCAGCTCACAGGGGTCTAACACTGAAGCTTTCTTT	CASSSQGSNTEAFF
TRBJ2-1	NA	NA	TRBV19	TGTGCCAGTAGTATCATCGGGACGGACAATGAGCAGTTCTTC	CASSIIGTDNEQFF
TRBJ2-2	NA	NA	TRBV7-3	TGTGCCAGCAGCTTATCAGGGAACACCGGGGAGCTGTTTTTT	CASSLSGNTGELFF
TRBJ2-3	many	NA	TRBV19	TGTGCCAGTAGCCCCGGGACTTTCGCCACAGATACGCAGTATTTT	CASSPGTFATDTQYF
TRBJ2-1	many	NA	TRBV28	TGTGCCAGCACCCTGGCAGGGCTAAGCTCCTACAATGAGCAGTTCTTC	CASTLAGLSSYNEQFF
TRBJ2-1	many	TRBD2	TRBV6-2/TRBV6-3	TGTGCCAGCAGTTACTCTTCGACTAGCGGGGGGGCCCCGGTTTTCTTC	CASSYSSTSGGAPVFF
TRBJ2-1	many	NA	TRBV20-1	TGCAGTGCCCATACAGGTAACAATGAGCAGTTCTTC	CSAHTGNNEQFF
TRBJ2-2	many	TRBD2	TRBV7-2	TGTGCCAGCAGCCTTAGCGGGTTAGCAAACACCGGGGAGCTGTTTTTT	CASSLSGLANTGELFF
TRBJ2-7	few	NA	TRBV25-1	TGTGCCAGCAGTCTGGACCACTACGAGCAGTACTTC	CASSLDHYEQYF
TRBJ1-5	NA	TRBD1	TRBV6-2/TRBV6-3	TGTGCCAGCAGTTGGGACAGGGGAAACAATCAGCCCCAGCATTTT	CASSWDRGNNQPQHF